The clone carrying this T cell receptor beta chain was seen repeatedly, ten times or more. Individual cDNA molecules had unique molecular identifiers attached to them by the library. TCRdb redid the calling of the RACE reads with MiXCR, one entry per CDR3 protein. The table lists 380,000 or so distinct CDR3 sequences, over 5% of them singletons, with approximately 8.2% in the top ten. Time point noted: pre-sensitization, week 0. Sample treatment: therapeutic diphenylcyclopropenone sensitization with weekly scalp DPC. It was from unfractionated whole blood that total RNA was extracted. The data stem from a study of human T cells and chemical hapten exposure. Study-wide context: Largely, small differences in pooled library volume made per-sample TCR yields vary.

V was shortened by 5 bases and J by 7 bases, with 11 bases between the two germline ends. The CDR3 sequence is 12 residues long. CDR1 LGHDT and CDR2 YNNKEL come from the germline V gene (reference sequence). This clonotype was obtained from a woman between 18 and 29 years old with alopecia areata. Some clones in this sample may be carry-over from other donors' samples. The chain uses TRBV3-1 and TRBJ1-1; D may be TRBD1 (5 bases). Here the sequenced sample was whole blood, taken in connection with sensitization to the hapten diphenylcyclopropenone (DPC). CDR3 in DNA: TGTGCCAGCAGCAAAACAGGAATTGAAGCTTTCTTT. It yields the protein CASSKTGIEAFF.